Sequencing of this TCR beta chain was carried out in a study of blood T cell repertoires in COVID-19 (dated by TCRdb to 2018 to 2021). The study in broad terms: Samples covering the acute and convalescent phases of COVID-19 were provided by collaborators in the United States, Italy and Spain. The prospective study material was composed of cDNA or gDNA derived from T cells, B-cell-depleted T cells, or PBMCs. Subjects who had been exposed to COVID-19, were actively infected with it, or had recovered from it provided the deeply sampled blood TCRbeta repertoires that made up the dataset. The repertoires were released in a freely available public database meant as a resource for research on the immune response to SARS-CoV-2. Samples were obtained from the ongoing ImmuneRACE study (first 160 participants) and from 950 to 1,500 subjects provided by 6 global collaborators. The sample metadata nearly always contained a de-identified subject ID, COVID-19 status, age in years and sex. Where HLA class I and class II types were available, the types were taken from metadata supplied by the sample provider, not from assay-based typing.

From the cysteine up to the phenylalanine, the CDR3 has a length of 16 residues. Only the CDR3 DNA is retained, 48 bases long and in frame from the first base. Clipping removes 3 bases from V and 1 base from J, with 2 as the unmatched junction base count. Looking up the germline V gene yields CDR1 KGHSH and CDR2 LQKENI. TCRbeta CDR3 regions were amplified from genomic DNA by means of the immunoSEQ Assay, a bias-controlled multiplex PCR. Processing in the source paper ran as follows. The number of nucleated cells in each sample was estimated by amplification of reference gene primers within the assay. Sequence reads were collapsed and filtered to measure the absolute abundance of every unique TCRbeta CDR3 rearrangement. For each sample, productive Simpson clonality was calculated as the square root of Simpson's diversity index across productive rearrangements. Here the immuneACCESS table is served through TCRdb, limited to in-frame sequences with V and J called. Missing clones are a known gap in these copies; in checked studies unresolved V genes cover under half, and the rest lacks a known reason. Clone size and the V and J calls come from that table; the DNA yielded D and trimming. The sample table contains 90,000 to 120,000 clones; only one count was recorded for about four fifths of them. The ten largest account for 2.5% to 4% of the sample.

As for this clone: Its antigen is still unknown. No much larger clone exists at a distance of one base, and base qualities are not known.

General findings and caveats noted by the study authors: The amount of clinical and demographic metadata varied by source and participant and was provided uncurated.

Whole blood was collected in K2EDTA tubes by collaborating institutions according to the institutions' own protocols. For TCRbeta analysis, collaborators shipped samples in one of three forms: frozen whole blood, isolated PBMCs, or DNA extracted from either of those sample types. The clonotype was recovered from a woman over 75 with active or convalescent COVID-19. Sequencing input: peripheral blood. This sequence uses TRBV18 and TRBJ2-3; TRBD1 aligns with 12 central bases. The CDR3 protein sequence reads: CASSPGTGGRTDTQYF. The nucleotide sequence is TGTGCCAGCTCACCCGGGACAGGGGGCCGCACAGATACGCAGTATTTT.